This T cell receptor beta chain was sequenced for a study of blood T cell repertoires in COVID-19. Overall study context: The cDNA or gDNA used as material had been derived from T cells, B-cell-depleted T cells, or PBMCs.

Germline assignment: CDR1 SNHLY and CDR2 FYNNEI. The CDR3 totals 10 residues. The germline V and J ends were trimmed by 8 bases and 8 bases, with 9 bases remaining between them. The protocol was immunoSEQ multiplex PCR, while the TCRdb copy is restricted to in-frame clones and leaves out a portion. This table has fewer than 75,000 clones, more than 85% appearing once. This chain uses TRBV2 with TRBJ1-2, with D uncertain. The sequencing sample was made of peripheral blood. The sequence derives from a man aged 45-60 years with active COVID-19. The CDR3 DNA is TGTGCCAGCTTCGACTTGGGCTACACCTTC. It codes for CASFDLGYTF. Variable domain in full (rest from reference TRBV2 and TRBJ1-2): EPEVTQTPSHQVTQMGQEVILRCVPISNHLYFYWYRQILGQKVEFLVSFYNNEISEKSEIFDDQFSVERPDGSNFTLKIRSTKLEDSAMYFCASFDLGYTFGSGTRLTVV.